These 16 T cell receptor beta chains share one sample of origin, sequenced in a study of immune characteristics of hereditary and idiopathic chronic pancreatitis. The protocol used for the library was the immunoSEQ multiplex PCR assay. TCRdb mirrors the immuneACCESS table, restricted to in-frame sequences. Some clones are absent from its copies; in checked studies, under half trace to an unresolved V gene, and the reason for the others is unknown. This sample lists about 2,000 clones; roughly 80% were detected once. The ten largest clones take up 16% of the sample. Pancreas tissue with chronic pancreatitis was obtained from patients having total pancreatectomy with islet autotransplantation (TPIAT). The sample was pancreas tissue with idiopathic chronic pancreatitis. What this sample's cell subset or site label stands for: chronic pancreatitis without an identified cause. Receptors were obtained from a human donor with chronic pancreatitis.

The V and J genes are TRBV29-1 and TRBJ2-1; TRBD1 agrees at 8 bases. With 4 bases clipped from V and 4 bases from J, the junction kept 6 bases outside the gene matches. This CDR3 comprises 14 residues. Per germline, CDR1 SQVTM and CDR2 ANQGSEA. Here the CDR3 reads CSVAPWDRYNEQFF. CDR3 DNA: TGCAGCGTTGCCCCCTGGGACAGGTACAATGAGCAGTTCTTC.

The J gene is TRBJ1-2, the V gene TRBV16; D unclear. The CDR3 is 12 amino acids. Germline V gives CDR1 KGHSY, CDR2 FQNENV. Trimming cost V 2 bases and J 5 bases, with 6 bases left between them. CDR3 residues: CASSQGVYGYTF. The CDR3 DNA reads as TGTGCCAGCAGCCAAGGGGTATATGGCTACACCTTC.

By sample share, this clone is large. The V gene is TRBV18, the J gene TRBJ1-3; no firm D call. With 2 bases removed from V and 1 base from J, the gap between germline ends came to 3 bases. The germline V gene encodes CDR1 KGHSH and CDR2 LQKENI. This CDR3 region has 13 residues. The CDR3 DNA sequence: TGTGCCAGCTCACCAGTTTCTGGAAACACCATATATTTT. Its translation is CASSPVSGNTIYF.

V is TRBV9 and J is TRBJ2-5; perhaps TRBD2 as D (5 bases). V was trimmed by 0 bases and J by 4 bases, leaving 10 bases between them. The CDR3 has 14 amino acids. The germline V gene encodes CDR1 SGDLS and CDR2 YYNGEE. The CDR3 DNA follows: TGTGCCAGCAGCGTAGACTCGGCGGGAGAGACCCAGTACTTC. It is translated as CASSVDSAGETQYF.

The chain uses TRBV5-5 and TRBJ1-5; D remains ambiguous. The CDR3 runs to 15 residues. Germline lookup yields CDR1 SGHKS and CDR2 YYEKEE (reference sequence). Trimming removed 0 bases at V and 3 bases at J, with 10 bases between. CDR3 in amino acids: CASSLATEFNQPQHF. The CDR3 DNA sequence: TGTGCCAGCAGCTTGGCCACGGAATTCAATCAGCCCCAGCATTTT.

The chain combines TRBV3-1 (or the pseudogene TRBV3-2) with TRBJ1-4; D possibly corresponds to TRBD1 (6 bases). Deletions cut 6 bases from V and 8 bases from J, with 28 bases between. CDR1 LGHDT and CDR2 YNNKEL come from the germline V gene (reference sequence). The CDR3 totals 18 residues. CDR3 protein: CASRPRAPTHRVGEKLFF. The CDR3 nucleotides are TGTGCCAGCAGGCCCCGGGCCCCCACCCACAGGGTTGGGGAAAAACTGTTTTTT.

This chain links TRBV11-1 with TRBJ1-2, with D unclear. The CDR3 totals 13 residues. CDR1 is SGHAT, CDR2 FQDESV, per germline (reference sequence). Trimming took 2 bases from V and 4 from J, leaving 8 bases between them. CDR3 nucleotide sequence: TGTGCCAGCAGCTTAAACCGTCTCTATGGCTACACCTTC. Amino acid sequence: CASSLNRLYGYTF. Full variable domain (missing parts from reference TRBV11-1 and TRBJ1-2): EAEVAQSPRYKITEKSQAVAFWCDPISGHATLYWYRQILGQGPELLVQFQDESVVDDSQLPKDRFSAERLKGVDSTLKIQPAELGDSAMYLCASSLNRLYGYTFGSGTRLTVV.

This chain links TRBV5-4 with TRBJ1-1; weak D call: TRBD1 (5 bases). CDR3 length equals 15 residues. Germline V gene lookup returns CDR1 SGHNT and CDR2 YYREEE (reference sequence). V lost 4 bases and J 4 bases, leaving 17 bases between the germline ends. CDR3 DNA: TGTGCCAGCAGCCCAATACTCGGGACGCTCACTGAAGCTTTCTTT. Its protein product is CASSPILGTLTEAFF.

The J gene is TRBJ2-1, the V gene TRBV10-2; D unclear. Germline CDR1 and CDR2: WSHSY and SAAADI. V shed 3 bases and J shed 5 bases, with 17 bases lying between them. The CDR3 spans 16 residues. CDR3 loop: CASSDPDGPRNNEQFF. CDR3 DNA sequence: TGCGCCAGCAGTGATCCCGACGGCCCGAGGAACAATGAGCAGTTCTTC.

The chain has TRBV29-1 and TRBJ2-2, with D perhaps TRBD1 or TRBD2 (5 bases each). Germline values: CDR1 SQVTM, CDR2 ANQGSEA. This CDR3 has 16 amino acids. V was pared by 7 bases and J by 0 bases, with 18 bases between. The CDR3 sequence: CSGDRTTPPNTGELFF. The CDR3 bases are TGCAGCGGGGACCGAACGACACCCCCGAACACCGGGGAGCTGTTTTTT.

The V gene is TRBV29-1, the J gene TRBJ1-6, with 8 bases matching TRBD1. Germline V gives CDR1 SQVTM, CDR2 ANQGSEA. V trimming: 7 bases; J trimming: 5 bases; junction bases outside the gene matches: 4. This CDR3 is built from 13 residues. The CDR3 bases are TGCAGCGCGGGGACAGGTAATAATTCACCCCTCCACTTT. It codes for CSAGTGNNSPLHF. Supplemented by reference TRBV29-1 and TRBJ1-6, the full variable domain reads SAVISQKPSRDICQRGTSLTIQCQVDSQVTMMFWYRQQPGQSLTLIATANQGSEATYESGFVIDKFPISRPNLTFSTLTVSNMSPEDSSIYLCSAGTGNNSPLHFGNGTRLTVT.

Here the CDR3 DNA reads TGTGCCAGCAGCTTGACAGGGGTCGGCTACACCTTC. It translates to CASSLTGVGYTF. The V and J genes are TRBV5-4 and TRBJ1-2; 7 bases match TRBD1. This CDR3 region has 12 residues. The V gene's germline CDR1 is SGHNT and CDR2 YYREEE (reference sequence). The junction had 2 bases not matched to a gene; V was cut back by 1 base and J by 8 bases. Combining the CDR3 with reference TRBV5-4 and TRBJ1-2 gives the whole variable domain ETGVTQSPTHLIKTRGQQVTLRCSSQSGHNTVSWYQQALGQGPQFIFQYYREEENGRGNFPPRFSGLQFPNYSSELNVNALELDDSALYLCASSLTGVGYTFGSGTRLTVV.

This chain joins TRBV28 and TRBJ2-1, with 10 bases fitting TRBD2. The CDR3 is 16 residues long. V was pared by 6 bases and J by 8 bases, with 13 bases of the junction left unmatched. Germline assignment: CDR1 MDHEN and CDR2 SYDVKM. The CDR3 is CASSPSASGSRYEQFF. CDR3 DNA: TGTGCCAGCAGCCCTAGCGCTAGCGGGAGTAGGTATGAGCAGTTCTTC.

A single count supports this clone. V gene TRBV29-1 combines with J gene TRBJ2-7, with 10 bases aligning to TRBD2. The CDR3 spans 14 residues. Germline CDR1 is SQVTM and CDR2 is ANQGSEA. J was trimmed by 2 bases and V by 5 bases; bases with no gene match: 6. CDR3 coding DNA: TGCAGCGTTCTTACTAGCGGGAAACCCTACGAGCAGTACTTC. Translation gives CSVLTSGKPYEQYF.

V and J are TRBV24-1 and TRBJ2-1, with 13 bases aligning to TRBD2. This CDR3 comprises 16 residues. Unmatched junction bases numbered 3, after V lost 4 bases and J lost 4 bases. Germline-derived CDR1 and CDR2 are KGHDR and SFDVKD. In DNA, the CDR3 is TGTGCCACCAGTGAACTAGCGGGAGGGGATTACAATGAGCAGTTCTTC. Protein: CATSELAGGDYNEQFF.

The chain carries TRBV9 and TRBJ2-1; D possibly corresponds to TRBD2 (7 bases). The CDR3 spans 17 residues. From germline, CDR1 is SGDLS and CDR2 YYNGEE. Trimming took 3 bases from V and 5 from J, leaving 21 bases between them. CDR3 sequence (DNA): TGTGCCAGCAGCGCTTCCAAGGCAGGAGGGGGGGACAATGAGCAGTTCTTC. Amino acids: CASSASKAGGGDNEQFF.